This TCR beta chain was recorded in a study of Ad26.COV2.S vaccination and SARS-CoV-2 variants. Study-level results: Vaccine recipients posted higher spike-specific TCR breadth than their placebo counterparts.

The treatment was: about 20 received Ad26.COV2.S at low or high dose, single or two shots; about five received placebo; per-sample allocation not given. It was on day 63 after the first vaccine or placebo injection that samples were taken. An adult of 18-55 years in Boston served as donor. The vaccine delivered Wuhan-strain SARS-CoV-2 spike through an Ad26 vector. Only in-frame clones appear in the TCRdb table, and some are missing; sequencing was by immunoSEQ multiplex PCR. The repertoire consists of some 340,000 clones, with 70% to 90% occurring once and the leading ten covering 1.5% to 2.5%. CDR3 length: 14 amino acids. CDR1 is LGHDT and CDR2 is YNNKEL in the germline V gene (reference sequence). V lost 4 bases to trimming and J lost 4 bases; unmatched junction nucleotides: 5. To note about this clone: As yet, its antigen is unknown.

The chain couples TRBV3-1 (or the pseudogene TRBV3-2) to TRBJ1-1; 8 bases are a match to TRBD1. This sequence was found in a person aged 18-60 years who received the Ad26.COV2.S COVID-19 vaccine or a placebo. The starting material was peripheral blood, obtained in a trial of Ad26.COV2.S vaccine versus placebo. CDR3 region: CASSRTGRATEAFF. The CDR3 DNA is TGTGCCAGCAGCCGGACAGGGAGGGCCACTGAAGCTTTCTTT.